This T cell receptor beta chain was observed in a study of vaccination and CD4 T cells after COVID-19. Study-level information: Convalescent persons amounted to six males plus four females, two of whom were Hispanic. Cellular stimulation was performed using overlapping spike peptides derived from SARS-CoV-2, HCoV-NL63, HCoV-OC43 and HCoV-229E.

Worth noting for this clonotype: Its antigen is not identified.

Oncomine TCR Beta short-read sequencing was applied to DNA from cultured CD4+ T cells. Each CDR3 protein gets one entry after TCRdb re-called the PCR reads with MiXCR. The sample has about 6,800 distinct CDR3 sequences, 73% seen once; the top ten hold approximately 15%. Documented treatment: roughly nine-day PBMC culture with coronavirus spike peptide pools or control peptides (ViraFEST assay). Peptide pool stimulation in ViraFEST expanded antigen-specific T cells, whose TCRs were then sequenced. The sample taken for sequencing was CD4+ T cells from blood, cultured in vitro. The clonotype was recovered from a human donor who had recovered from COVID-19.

CDR3 loop: CASSSTGVGETQYF. CDR3 DNA: TGTGCCAGCAGCTCGACAGGGGTCGGAGAGACCCAGTACTTC. The rearrangement joins TRBV7-6 to TRBJ2-5, with 8 bases identical to TRBD1. V shed 4 bases and J 4 bases; nucleotides not matched to a gene: 5. Per germline, CDR1 SGHVS and CDR2 FNYEAQ. The CDR3 spans 14 residues.